This TCR beta chain emerged from a study of blood T cell repertoires in COVID-19. About the research overall: The study drew acute and convalescent COVID-19 samples from the United States, Italy and Spain. The analysed material was cDNA or gDNA that came from T cells, B-cell-depleted T cells, or PBMCs.

This CDR3 comprises 16 residues. The V and J ends lost 0 bases and 3 bases, in that order; junction bases with no gene match: 6. CDR1 and CDR2 from the germline V gene are SGHRS and YFSETQ. In the study's own analysis: Amplification from reference gene primers served as the basis for estimated nucleated cell counts. Data came from immunoSEQ multiplex PCR; TCRdb stores just in-frame clones and leaves some out. V, J and clone size derive from that table, while D and trimming were established from the DNA sequence. The table includes roughly 100,000 clones, 88% detected once. The clonotype comes from a woman aged 70-85 years with acute or convalescent COVID-19. Sequencing was done on a sample of peripheral blood. The chain recombines TRBV5-1 with TRBJ1-2; TRBD1 matches 9 bases. CDR3 bases: TGCGCCAGCAGCTTGGCCCGGGACAGGGTGGACTATGGCTACACCTTC. Translated: CASSLARDRVDYGYTF.